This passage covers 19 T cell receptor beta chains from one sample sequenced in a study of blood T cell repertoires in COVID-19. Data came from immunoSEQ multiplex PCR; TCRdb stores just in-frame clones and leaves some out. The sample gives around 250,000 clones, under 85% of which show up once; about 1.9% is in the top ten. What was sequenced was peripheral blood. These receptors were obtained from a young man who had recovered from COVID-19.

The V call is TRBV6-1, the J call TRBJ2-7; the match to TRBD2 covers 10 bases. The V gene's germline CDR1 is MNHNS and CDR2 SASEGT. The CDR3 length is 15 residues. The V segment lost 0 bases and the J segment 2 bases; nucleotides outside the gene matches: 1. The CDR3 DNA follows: TGTGCCAGCAGTGAAGCTAGCGGGGGGCCCTACGAGCAGTACGTC. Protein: CASSEASGGPYEQYV.

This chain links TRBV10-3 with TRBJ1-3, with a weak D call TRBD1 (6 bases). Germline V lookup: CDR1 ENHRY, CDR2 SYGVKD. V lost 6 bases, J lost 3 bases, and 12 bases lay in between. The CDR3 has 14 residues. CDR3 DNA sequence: TGTGCCATCAGCGGGGGGGGCGTTGGAAACACCATATATTTT. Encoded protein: CAISGGGVGNTIYF.

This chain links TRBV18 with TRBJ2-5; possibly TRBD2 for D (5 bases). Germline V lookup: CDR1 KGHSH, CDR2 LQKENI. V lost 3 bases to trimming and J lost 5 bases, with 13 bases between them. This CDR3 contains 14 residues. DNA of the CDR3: TGTGCCAGCTCACCGGCTGGACTCTTTGAGACCCAGTACTTC. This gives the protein CASSPAGLFETQYF. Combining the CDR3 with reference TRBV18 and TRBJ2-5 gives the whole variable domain NAGVMQNPRHLVRRRGQEARLRCSPMKGHSHVYWYRQLPEEGLKFMVYLQKENIIDESGMPKERFSAEFPKEGPSILRIQQVVRGDSAAYFCASSPAGLFETQYFGPGTRLLVL.

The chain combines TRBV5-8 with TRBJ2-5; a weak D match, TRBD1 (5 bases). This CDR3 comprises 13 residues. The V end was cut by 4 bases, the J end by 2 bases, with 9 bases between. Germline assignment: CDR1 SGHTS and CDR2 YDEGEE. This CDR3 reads CASSPRVQETQYF. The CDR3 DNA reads TGTGCCAGCAGCCCCAGGGTACAAGAGACCCAGTACTTC.

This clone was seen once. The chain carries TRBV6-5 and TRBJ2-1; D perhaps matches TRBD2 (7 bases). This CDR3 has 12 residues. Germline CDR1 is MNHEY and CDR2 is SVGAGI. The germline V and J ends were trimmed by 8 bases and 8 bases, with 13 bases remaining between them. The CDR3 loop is CASGGASHEQFF. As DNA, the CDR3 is TGTGCCAGCGGGGGGGCGTCCCATGAGCAGTTCTTC.

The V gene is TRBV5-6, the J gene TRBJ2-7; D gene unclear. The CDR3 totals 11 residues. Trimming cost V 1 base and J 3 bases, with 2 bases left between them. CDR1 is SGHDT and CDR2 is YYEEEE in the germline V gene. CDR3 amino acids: CASSLYYEQYF. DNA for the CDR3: TGTGCCAGCAGCTTGTACTACGAGCAGTACTTC.

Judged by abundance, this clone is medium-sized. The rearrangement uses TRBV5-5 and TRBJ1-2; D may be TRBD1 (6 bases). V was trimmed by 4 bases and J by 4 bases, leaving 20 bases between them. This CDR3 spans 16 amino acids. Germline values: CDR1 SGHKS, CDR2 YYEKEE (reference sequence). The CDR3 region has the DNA TGTGCCAGCAGCAAGGAACAGGGCGAGAATCTCTATGGCTACACCTTC. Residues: CASSKEQGENLYGYTF. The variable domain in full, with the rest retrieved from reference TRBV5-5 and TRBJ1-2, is DAGVTQSPTHLIKTRGQQVTLRCSPISGHKSVSWYQQVLGQGPQFIFQYYEKEERGRGNFPDRFSARQFPNYSSELNVNALLLGDSALYLCASSKEQGENLYGYTFGSGTRLTVV.

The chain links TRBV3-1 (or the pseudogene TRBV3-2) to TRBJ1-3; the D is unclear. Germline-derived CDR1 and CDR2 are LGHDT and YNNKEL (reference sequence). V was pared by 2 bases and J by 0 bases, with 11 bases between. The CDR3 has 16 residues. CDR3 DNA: TGTGCCAGCAGCCAAATTTGGGGAGTCTCTGGAAACACCATATATTTT. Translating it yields CASSQIWGVSGNTIYF.

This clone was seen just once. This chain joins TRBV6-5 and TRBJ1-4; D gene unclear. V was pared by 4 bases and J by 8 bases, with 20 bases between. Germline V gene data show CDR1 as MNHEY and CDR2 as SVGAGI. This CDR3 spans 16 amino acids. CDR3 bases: TGTGCCAGCAGTTTCTATGCTCCGGGAGCCCGGGAAAAACTGTTTTTT. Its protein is CASSFYAPGAREKLFF.

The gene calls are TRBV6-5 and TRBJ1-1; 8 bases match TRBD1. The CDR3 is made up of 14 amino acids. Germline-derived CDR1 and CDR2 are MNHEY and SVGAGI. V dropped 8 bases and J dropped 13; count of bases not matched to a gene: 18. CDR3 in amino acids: CASPTPGGAGLVFF. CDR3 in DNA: TGTGCCAGCCCCACTCCAGGGGGCGCAGGTTTGGTTTTCTTT.

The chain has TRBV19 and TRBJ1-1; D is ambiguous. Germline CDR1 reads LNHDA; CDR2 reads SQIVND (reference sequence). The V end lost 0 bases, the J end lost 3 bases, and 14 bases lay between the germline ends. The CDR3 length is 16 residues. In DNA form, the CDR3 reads TGTGCCAGTAGTATAGAGTCGCGGCGGGAGCACACTGAAGCTTTCTTT. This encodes CASSIESRREHTEAFF.

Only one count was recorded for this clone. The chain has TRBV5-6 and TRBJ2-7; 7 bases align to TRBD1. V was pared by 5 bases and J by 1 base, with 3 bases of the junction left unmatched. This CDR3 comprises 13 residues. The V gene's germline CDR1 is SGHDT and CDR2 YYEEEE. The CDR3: CASSSTGSYEQYF. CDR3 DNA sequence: TGTGCCAGCAGTTCGACAGGGTCCTACGAGCAGTACTTC.

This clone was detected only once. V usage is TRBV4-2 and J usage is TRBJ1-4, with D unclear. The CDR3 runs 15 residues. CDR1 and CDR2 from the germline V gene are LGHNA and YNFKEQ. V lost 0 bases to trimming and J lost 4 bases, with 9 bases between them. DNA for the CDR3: TGTGCCAGCAGCCAAGAATTGGCAGTTAATGAAAAACTGTTTTTT. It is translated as CASSQELAVNEKLFF.

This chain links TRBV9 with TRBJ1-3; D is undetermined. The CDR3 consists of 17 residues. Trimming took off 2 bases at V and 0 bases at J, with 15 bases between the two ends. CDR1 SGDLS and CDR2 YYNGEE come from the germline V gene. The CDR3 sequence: CASSVRTRDLSGNTIYF. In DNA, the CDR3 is TGTGCCAGCAGCGTGAGGACTCGGGATCTCTCTGGAAACACCATATATTTT.

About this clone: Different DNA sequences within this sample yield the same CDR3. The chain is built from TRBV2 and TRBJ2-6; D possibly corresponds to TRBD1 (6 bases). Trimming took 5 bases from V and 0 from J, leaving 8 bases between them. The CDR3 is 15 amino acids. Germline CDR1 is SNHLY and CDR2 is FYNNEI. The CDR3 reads CASSSGVSGANVLTF. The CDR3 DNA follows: TGTGCCAGCAGTTCAGGGGTCTCTGGGGCCAACGTCCTGACTTTC.

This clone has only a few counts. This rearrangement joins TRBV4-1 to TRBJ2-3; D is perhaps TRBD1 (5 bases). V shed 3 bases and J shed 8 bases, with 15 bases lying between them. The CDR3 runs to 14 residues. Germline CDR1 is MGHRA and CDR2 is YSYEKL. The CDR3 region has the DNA TGCGCCAGCAGCCAGTGGGCGGTCCAGGGTACGCAGTATTTT. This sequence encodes CASSQWAVQGTQYF.

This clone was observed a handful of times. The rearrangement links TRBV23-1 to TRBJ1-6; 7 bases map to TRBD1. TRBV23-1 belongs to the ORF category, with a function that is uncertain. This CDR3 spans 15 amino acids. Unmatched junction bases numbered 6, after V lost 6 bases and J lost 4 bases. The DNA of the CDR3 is TGCGCCAGCAGGGGCTTGGGACAGTATAATTCACCCCTCCACTTT. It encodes CASRGLGQYNSPLHF.

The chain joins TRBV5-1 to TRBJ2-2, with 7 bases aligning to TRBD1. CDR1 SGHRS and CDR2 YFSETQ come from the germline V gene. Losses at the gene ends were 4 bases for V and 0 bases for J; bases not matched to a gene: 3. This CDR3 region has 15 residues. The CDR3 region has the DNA TGCGCCAGCAGCCCAGGGGGAACGAACACCGGGGAGCTGTTTTTT. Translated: CASSPGGTNTGELFF.

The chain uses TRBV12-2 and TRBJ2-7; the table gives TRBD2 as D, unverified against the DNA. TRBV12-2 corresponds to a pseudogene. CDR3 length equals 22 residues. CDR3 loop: CASRVGPENGTSGPQPTYEQYV. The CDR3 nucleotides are TGTGCAAGTCGCGTAGGACCTGAGAACGGGACTAGCGGCCCCCAGCCAACTTACGAGCAGTACGTC.